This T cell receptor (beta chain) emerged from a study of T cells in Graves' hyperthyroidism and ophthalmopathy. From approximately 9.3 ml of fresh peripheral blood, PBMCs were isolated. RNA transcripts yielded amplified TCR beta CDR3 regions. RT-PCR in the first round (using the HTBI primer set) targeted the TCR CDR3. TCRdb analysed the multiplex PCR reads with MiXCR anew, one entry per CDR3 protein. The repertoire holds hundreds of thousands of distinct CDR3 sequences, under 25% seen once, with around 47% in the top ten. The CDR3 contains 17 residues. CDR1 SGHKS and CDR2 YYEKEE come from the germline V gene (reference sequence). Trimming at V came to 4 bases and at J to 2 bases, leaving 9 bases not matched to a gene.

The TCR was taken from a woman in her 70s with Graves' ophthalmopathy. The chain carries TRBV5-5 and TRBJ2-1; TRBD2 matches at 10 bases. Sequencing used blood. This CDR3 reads CASSPDPSGSTYNEQFF. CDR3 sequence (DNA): TGTGCCAGCAGCCCCGACCCTAGCGGGAGTACCTACAATGAGCAGTTCTTC.